A single sample gave rise to the 14 T cell receptor beta chains below, sequenced in a study of cytomegalovirus exposure and HLA in healthy donors. 13 Jbeta primers and 60 Vbeta primers were used for the PCR. The method was immunoSEQ multiplex PCR; TCRdb's version includes in-frame clones alone and lacks a portion of them. The top ten clones hold over 6% of a sample with 110,000 to 150,000 clones, 65% to 80% of them seen once. Sequencing was performed on PBMCs. These receptors originate from a man aged 30-40 years in good health and CMV-seronegative.

CDR3 sequence reads: CASREEAGQFF. CDR3 nucleotide sequence: TGCGCCAGCCGCGAAGAAGCGGGGCAGTTCTTC. The chain uses TRBV5-1 and TRBJ2-1; D may be TRBD2 (6 bases). The CDR3 spans 11 residues. The germline V gene has CDR1 SGHRS and CDR2 YFSETQ. Trimming shortened V by 7 bases and J by 12 bases, and 14 bases separated the two germline ends.

V gene TRBV5-4 combines with J gene TRBJ2-5; 10 bases align to TRBD2. The CDR3 has 16 residues. Trimming removed 0 bases from V and 5 bases from J; junction bases left unmatched: 7. Germline CDR1 reads SGHNT; CDR2 reads YYREEE (reference sequence). This CDR3 reads CASSLAAGGPIETQYF. The CDR3 nucleotides read TGTGCCAGCAGCTTGGCAGCGGGAGGGCCCATTGAGACCCAGTACTTC.

The J gene is TRBJ2-3, the V gene TRBV29-1; the D is unclear. The CDR3 runs to 13 residues. Germline V gene lookup returns CDR1 SQVTM and CDR2 ANQGSEA. Trimming shortened V by 6 bases and J by 4 bases, and 14 bases separated the two germline ends. CDR3 amino acids: CSVRSSQADTQYF. In DNA, the CDR3 is TGCAGCGTGAGAAGCAGTCAGGCAGATACGCAGTATTTT.

The chain joins TRBV9 to TRBJ2-2; the match to TRBD1 covers 8 bases. CDR3 length: 14 residues. CDR1 is SGDLS, CDR2 YYNGEE, per germline. J was trimmed by 6 bases and V by 3 bases; bases with no gene match: 4. The CDR3 DNA reads TGTGCCAGCAGCGCGACAGGGGAGCCCGGGGAGCTGTTTTTT. This encodes CASSATGEPGELFF.

V gene TRBV4-1 combines with J gene TRBJ1-5; D possibly corresponds to TRBD1 (6 bases). CDR3 length: 16 amino acids. Germline-derived CDR1 and CDR2 are MGHRA and YSYEKL. V lost 1 base and J lost 0, with 10 bases in between. The CDR3: CASSQGQGPSNQPQHF. In DNA form, the CDR3 reads TGCGCCAGCAGCCAAGGGCAGGGGCCTAGCAATCAGCCCCAGCATTTT.

The chain is built from TRBV5-8 and TRBJ2-5; 7 nucleotides align to TRBD1. After removal of 4 bases from V and 3 bases from J, the junction contained 6 bases not matched to a gene. CDR3 length: 14 residues. Per germline, CDR1 SGHTS and CDR2 YDEGEE. In DNA form, the CDR3 reads TGTGCCAGCAGCGGGGGACAGTCAGAAGAGACCCAGTACTTC. Amino acids: CASSGGQSEETQYF.

The sample holds a few counts of this clone. V usage is TRBV27 and J usage is TRBJ2-3, with TRBD1 matching over 7 bases. The CDR3 length is 14 residues. The germline V gene encodes CDR1 MNHEY and CDR2 SMNVEV (reference sequence). V gave up 3 bases and J gave up 6 bases; unmatched junction bases: 6. The chain's CDR3 is CASSLDRIRDTQYF. In DNA form, the CDR3 reads TGTGCCAGCAGTTTGGACAGGATCAGGGATACGCAGTATTTT.

V and J are TRBV7-9 and TRBJ2-3; D remains ambiguous. V gave up 2 bases and J gave up 0 bases, with 6 bases separating them. Germline V CDR1 and CDR2: SEHNR, FQNEAQ (reference sequence). The CDR3 loop spans 14 amino acids. The CDR3 nucleotides read TGTGCCAGCAGCTTACTAGACAGCACAGATACGCAGTATTTT. The encoded protein is CASSLLDSTDTQYF. Looking up the rest from reference TRBV7-9 and TRBJ2-3 gives the full variable domain: DTGVSQNPRHKITKRGQNVTFRCDPISEHNRLYWYRQTLGQGPEFLTYFQNEAQLEKSRLLSDRFSAERPKGSFSTLEIQRTEQGDSAMYLCASSLLDSTDTQYFGPGTRLTVL.

The chain recombines TRBV19 with TRBJ1-1, with 8 bases lining up with TRBD1. The CDR3 is 15 amino acids. Germline lookup yields CDR1 LNHDA and CDR2 SQIVND (reference sequence). J was trimmed by 5 bases and V by 5 bases; bases with no gene match: 10. The CDR3 coding sequence is TGTGCCAGTAGTCCACAGGGGGGACCGGGTACTGAAGCTTTCTTT. This sequence encodes CASSPQGGPGTEAFF. Full variable domain (missing parts from reference TRBV19 and TRBJ1-1): DGGITQSPKYLFRKEGQNVTLSCEQNLNHDAMYWYRQDPGQGLRLIYYSQIVNDFQKGDIAEGYSVSREKKESFPLTVTSAQKNPTAFYLCASSPQGGPGTEAFFGQGTRLTVV.

This rearrangement joins TRBV29-1 to TRBJ1-1, with 8 bases that match TRBD1. V shed 6 bases, J shed 7 bases, and the junction held 10 bases outside the gene matches. The germline CDR1 and CDR2 sequences are SQVTM and ANQGSEA. CDR3 length: 13 residues. CDR3 loop: CSVANRGANEAFF. CDR3 coding DNA: TGCAGCGTAGCTAACAGGGGGGCTAATGAAGCTTTCTTT. Full variable domain (remainder filled in from reference TRBV29-1 and TRBJ1-1): SAVISQKPSRDICQRGTSLTIQCQVDSQVTMMFWYRQQPGQSLTLIATANQGSEATYESGFVIDKFPISRPNLTFSTLTVSNMSPEDSSIYLCSVANRGANEAFFGQGTRLTVV.

The CDR3 spells CASSPARDRASATNEKLFF. Here the CDR3 DNA reads TGTGCCAGCAGCCCAGCCCGGGACAGGGCAAGTGCAACTAATGAAAAACTGTTTTTT. The rearrangement uses TRBV14 and TRBJ1-4; TRBD1 aligns across 9 bases. Losses at the gene ends were 4 bases for V and 0 bases for J; bases not matched to a gene: 12. CDR1 is SGHDN, CDR2 FVKESK, per germline. The CDR3 length is 19 residues.

Only one count was recorded for this clone. The V gene is TRBV11-2, the J gene TRBJ2-4, with 11 bases that match TRBD1. This CDR3 is 18 amino acids long. V trimming: 5 bases; J trimming: 0 bases; junction bases outside the gene matches: 9. Germline V gene lookup returns CDR1 SGHAT and CDR2 FQNNGV. The chain's CDR3 is CASSPGTGGRVAKNIQYF. For the CDR3, the DNA is TGTGCCAGCAGCCCAGGGACAGGGGGGCGAGTAGCCAAAAACATTCAGTACTTC.

As regards this clone: The junction does not match germline at one end; this may be a read error. The chain joins TRBV2 to TRBJ1-5; the D gene is possibly TRBD1 (5 bases). The germline CDR1 and CDR2 sequences are SNHLY and FYNNEI. This CDR3 is 12 amino acids long. CDR3 loop: CASDDSNQPQHF. CDR3 coding DNA: TGTGCCAGCGATGACAGCAACCAGCCCCAGCATTTT. The complete variable domain, with remaining parts taken from reference TRBV2 and TRBJ1-5, reads EPEVTQTPSHQVTQMGQEVILRCVPISNHLYFYWYRQILGQKVEFLVSFYNNEISEKSEIFDDQFSVERPDGSNFTLKIRSTKLEDSAMYFCASDDSNQPQHFGDGTRLSIL.

The chain joins TRBV18 to TRBJ2-7; maybe TRBD1 (6 bases). The CDR3 consists of 15 residues. Deletions cut 3 bases from V and 4 bases from J, with 16 bases between. Germline assignment: CDR1 KGHSH and CDR2 LQKENI. The CDR3 bases are TGTGCCAGCTCACCTACAGGGTCGAATCGTTACGAGCAGTACTTC. Translation gives CASSPTGSNRYEQYF.